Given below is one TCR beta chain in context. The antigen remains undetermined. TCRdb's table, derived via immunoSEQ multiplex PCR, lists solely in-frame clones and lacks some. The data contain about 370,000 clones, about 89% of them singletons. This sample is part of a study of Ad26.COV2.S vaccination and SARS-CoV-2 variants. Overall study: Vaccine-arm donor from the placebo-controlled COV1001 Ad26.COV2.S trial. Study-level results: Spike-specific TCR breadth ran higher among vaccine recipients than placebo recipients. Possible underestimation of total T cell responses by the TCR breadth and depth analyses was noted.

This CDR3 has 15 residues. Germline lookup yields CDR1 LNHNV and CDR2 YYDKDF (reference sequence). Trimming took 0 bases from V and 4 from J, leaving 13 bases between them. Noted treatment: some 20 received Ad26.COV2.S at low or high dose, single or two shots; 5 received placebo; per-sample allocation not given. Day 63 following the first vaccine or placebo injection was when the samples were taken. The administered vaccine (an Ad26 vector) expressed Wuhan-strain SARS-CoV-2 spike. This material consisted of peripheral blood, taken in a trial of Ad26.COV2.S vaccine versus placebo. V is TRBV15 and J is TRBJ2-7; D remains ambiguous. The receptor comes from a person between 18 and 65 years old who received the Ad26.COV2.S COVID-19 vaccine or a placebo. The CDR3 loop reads CATSRELSDRYEQYF. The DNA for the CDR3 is TGTGCCACCAGCAGAGAGCTATCGGACCGGTACGAGCAGTACTTC.